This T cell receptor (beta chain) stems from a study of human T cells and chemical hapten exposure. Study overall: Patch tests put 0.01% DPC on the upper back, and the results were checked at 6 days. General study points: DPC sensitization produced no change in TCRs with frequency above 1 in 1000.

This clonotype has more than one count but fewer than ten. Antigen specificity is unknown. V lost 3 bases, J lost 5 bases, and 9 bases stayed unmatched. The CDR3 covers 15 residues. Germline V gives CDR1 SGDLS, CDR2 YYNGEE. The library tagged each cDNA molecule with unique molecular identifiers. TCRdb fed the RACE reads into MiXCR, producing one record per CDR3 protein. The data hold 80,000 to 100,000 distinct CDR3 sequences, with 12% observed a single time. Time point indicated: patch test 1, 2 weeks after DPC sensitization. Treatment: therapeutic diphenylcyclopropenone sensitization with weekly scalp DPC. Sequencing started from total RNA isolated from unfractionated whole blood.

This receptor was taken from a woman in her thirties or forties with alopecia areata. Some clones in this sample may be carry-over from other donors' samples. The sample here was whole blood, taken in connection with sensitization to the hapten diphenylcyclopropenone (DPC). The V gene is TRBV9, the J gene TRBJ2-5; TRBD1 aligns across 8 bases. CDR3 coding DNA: TGTGCCAGCAGCGCGTCCTTGACAGGGGCGGAGACCCAGTACTTC. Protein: CASSASLTGAETQYF.